Listed below are T cell receptor beta chains from one sample, sequenced in a study of cytomegalovirus exposure and HLA in healthy donors. Method: immunoSEQ multiplex PCR; TCRdb's copy keeps in-frame clones and lacks some. The repertoire includes about 140,000 clones, 65% to 85% of them detected once, and approximately 0.97% sits in the top ten. The sequencing sample was made of PBMCs. The receptors stem from a man between 18 and 35 years old in good health and CMV-seronegative. Each CDR3 is given with its conserved first and last residue. The D gene is left open where the match is weak. Clone size is given for some rows only: seen once, a few or many times, or a class if the clone is expanded.

CDR3nt: TGTGCCAGCAGTTTCGGCGGCAATGAGCAGTTCTTC
CDR3aa: CASSFGGNEQFF
abundance: NA
d_gene: NA
v_gene: TRBV27
j_gene: TRBJ2-1

CDR3nt: TGTGCCAGCAGTCGGGACTTAAATGAAAAACTGTTTTTT
CDR3aa: CASSRDLNEKLFF
abundance: NA
d_gene: NA
v_gene: TRBV11-2
j_gene: TRBJ1-4

CDR3nt: TGTGCCAGCAGTATCCTCTCGACAGGGCTGGAAGAGACCCAGTACTTC
CDR3aa: CASSILSTGLEETQYF
abundance: few
d_gene: TRBD1
v_gene: TRBV27
j_gene: TRBJ2-5

CDR3nt: TGTGCCACCACAGGGTCTGGGGCCAACGTCCTGACTTTC
CDR3aa: CATTGSGANVLTF
abundance: NA
d_gene: NA
v_gene: TRBV6-5
j_gene: TRBJ2-6

CDR3nt: TGTGCCAGCAGTGTCGTCTACGAGCAGTACTTC
CDR3aa: CASSVVYEQYF
abundance: once
d_gene: NA
v_gene: TRBV6-1
j_gene: TRBJ2-7

CDR3nt: TGTGCCAGCTCGGTGGACAGGGGAGGTGAAAAACTGTTTTTT
CDR3aa: CASSVDRGGEKLFF
abundance: NA
d_gene: TRBD1
v_gene: TRBV9
j_gene: TRBJ1-4

CDR3nt: TGTGCCAGCTCACCCACTGGACAGTTTTTGGGTGAAAAACTGTTTTTT
CDR3aa: CASSPTGQFLGEKLFF
abundance: NA
d_gene: NA
v_gene: TRBV18
j_gene: TRBJ1-4

CDR3nt: TGTGCCAGCAGCCGGGGACAGCTCACTGAAGCTTTCTTT
CDR3aa: CASSRGQLTEAFF
abundance: NA
d_gene: TRBD1
v_gene: TRBV6-5
j_gene: TRBJ1-1

CDR3nt: TGTGCCACCAGCAGAGGGGAAGGGGGGGCTGTAGACTTT
CDR3aa: CATSRGEGGAVDF
abundance: NA
d_gene: NA
v_gene: TRBV15
j_gene: TRBJ1-6

CDR3nt: TGTGCCAGCAGCCACGACAGGGAGATCTATGGCTACACCTTC
CDR3aa: CASSHDREIYGYTF
abundance: NA
d_gene: TRBD1
v_gene: TRBV5-4
j_gene: TRBJ1-2

CDR3nt: TGTGCCAGCAGCTCCGGGACAGCCTTAAACCAAGAGACCCAGTACTTC
CDR3aa: CASSSGTALNQETQYF
abundance: NA
d_gene: TRBD1
v_gene: TRBV5-6
j_gene: TRBJ2-5

CDR3nt: TGTGCCAGCAGCTTAGAATACAATCAGCCCCAGCATTTT
CDR3aa: CASSLEYNQPQHF
abundance: NA
d_gene: NA
v_gene: TRBV11-2
j_gene: TRBJ1-5

CDR3nt: TGTGCCAGCAGCTTGGCGACAGGAGTTACAGATACGCAGTATTTT
CDR3aa: CASSLATGVTDTQYF
abundance: NA
d_gene: NA
v_gene: TRBV5-6
j_gene: TRBJ2-3

CDR3nt: TGCAGCGTTGTCTCTTTCAGGGCAGGGACTAGCGGCACAGATACGCAGTATTTT
CDR3aa: CSVVSFRAGTSGTDTQYF
abundance: NA
d_gene: TRBD2
v_gene: TRBV29-1
j_gene: TRBJ2-3

CDR3nt: TGTGCCAGTAGTATACAGGGATTGAATGAGCAGTTCTTC
CDR3aa: CASSIQGLNEQFF
abundance: NA
d_gene: NA
v_gene: TRBV19
j_gene: TRBJ2-1

CDR3nt: TGCGCCAGCAGCTTTCCCGAGACAGGGGCGTCTTATGGCTACACCTTC
CDR3aa: CASSFPETGASYGYTF
abundance: NA
d_gene: TRBD1
v_gene: TRBV5-1
j_gene: TRBJ1-2

CDR3nt: TGCGCCAGCAGCTTTGACAAGAACTATGGCTACACCTTC
CDR3aa: CASSFDKNYGYTF
abundance: once
d_gene: NA
v_gene: TRBV5-1
j_gene: TRBJ1-2

CDR3nt: TGCGCCAGCAGCTTCCAGGAGGACGGTAGCTCTGGAAACACCATATATTTT
CDR3aa: CASSFQEDGSSGNTIYF
abundance: few
d_gene: NA
v_gene: TRBV4-1
j_gene: TRBJ1-3

CDR3nt: TGTGCCAGCAGTGCATCCAGCTCCTATAATTCACCCCTCCACTTT
CDR3aa: CASSASSSYNSPLHF
abundance: once
d_gene: NA
v_gene: TRBV6-4
j_gene: TRBJ1-6

CDR3nt: TGCGCCAGCAGCTTACAGGGTAAGGCCCTAGGGTCCGAGCAGTACTTC
CDR3aa: CASSLQGKALGSEQYF
abundance: NA
d_gene: NA
v_gene: TRBV5-1
j_gene: TRBJ2-7

CDR3nt: TGTGCCAGCAGCCAAGGTTTGACGGCGGGGGTGTACCAAGAGACCCAGTACTTC
CDR3aa: CASSQGLTAGVYQETQYF
abundance: once
d_gene: TRBD2
v_gene: TRBV4-2
j_gene: TRBJ2-5

CDR3nt: TGTGCCAGCAGCTCAGGGTTTCTTGGGGAAAAACTGTTTTTT
CDR3aa: CASSSGFLGEKLFF
abundance: NA
d_gene: NA
v_gene: TRBV27
j_gene: TRBJ1-4

CDR3nt: TGTGCCAGCAGCCTCCCGGGACTCAGGAGTTATGGCTACACCTTC
CDR3aa: CASSLPGLRSYGYTF
abundance: few
d_gene: NA
v_gene: TRBV5-6
j_gene: TRBJ1-2

CDR3nt: TGTGCCACCAGCTTCGACAGGGGAAACACTGAAGCTTTCTTT
CDR3aa: CATSFDRGNTEAFF
abundance: NA
d_gene: TRBD1
v_gene: TRBV15
j_gene: TRBJ1-1

CDR3nt: TGTGCCAGCCATCGGACAGGGACGAGCACTGAAGCTTTCTTT
CDR3aa: CASHRTGTSTEAFF
abundance: NA
d_gene: TRBD1
v_gene: TRBV6-5
j_gene: TRBJ1-1

CDR3nt: TGTGCCAGCAGCCAGGGGATAGAGACCCAGTACTTC
CDR3aa: CASSQGIETQYF
abundance: NA
d_gene: NA
v_gene: TRBV25-1
j_gene: TRBJ2-5

CDR3nt: TGTGCCAGCAGACCCGGGACAGGGGGCGATCAGCCCCAGCATTTT
CDR3aa: CASRPGTGGDQPQHF
abundance: NA
d_gene: TRBD1
v_gene: TRBV6-1
j_gene: TRBJ1-5

CDR3nt: TGTGCCAGCAGCCAAGGTGGGGGCAGGAGGTATGGCTACACCTTC
CDR3aa: CASSQGGGRRYGYTF
abundance: NA
d_gene: NA
v_gene: TRBV14
j_gene: TRBJ1-2

CDR3nt: TGTGCCAGTAGAACGGTAGATAATTCACCCCTCCACTTT
CDR3aa: CASRTVDNSPLHF
abundance: NA
d_gene: NA
v_gene: TRBV19
j_gene: TRBJ1-6

CDR3nt: TGTGCCAGCAGGTTCCTCACAGGGCCTGAATCCTACGAGCAGTACTTC
CDR3aa: CASRFLTGPESYEQYF
abundance: NA
d_gene: NA
v_gene: TRBV2
j_gene: TRBJ2-7

CDR3nt: TGTGCCAGTAGTATGGCCTCGGGTGGGAATGAAAAACTGTTTTTT
CDR3aa: CASSMASGGNEKLFF
abundance: NA
d_gene: NA
v_gene: TRBV19
j_gene: TRBJ1-4

CDR3nt: TGTGCCAGCTCACCCCGAAGGGGCCCATCCACCCCCTCCTACGAGCAGTACTTC
CDR3aa: CASSPRRGPSTPSYEQYF
abundance: once
d_gene: NA
v_gene: TRBV18
j_gene: TRBJ2-7

CDR3nt: TGTGCCAGCAGCTCCCCGGGGGGCCGTGGCTACACCTTC
CDR3aa: CASSSPGGRGYTF
abundance: NA
d_gene: NA
v_gene: TRBV7-2
j_gene: TRBJ1-2

CDR3nt: TGTGCCAGCAGCTTAGGGTATCGGGATCAAGAGACCCAGTACTTC
CDR3aa: CASSLGYRDQETQYF
abundance: NA
d_gene: NA
v_gene: TRBV5-5
j_gene: TRBJ2-5

CDR3nt: TGCAGCGTCCGGACAGGGGGCACTGAAGCTTTCTTT
CDR3aa: CSVRTGGTEAFF
abundance: few
d_gene: TRBD1
v_gene: TRBV29-1
j_gene: TRBJ1-1

CDR3nt: TGTGCCAGCAGTTCCCTAGGGGCCCACCAAGAGACCCAGTACTTC
CDR3aa: CASSSLGAHQETQYF
abundance: NA
d_gene: NA
v_gene: TRBV6-5
j_gene: TRBJ2-5

CDR3nt: TGTGCCATCAAGTCCGGCGTGGGCACTAACACCGGGGAGCTGTTTTTT
CDR3aa: CAIKSGVGTNTGELFF
abundance: NA
d_gene: NA
v_gene: TRBV10-3
j_gene: TRBJ2-2

CDR3nt: TGTGCCAGCAGTAGACTAGCGGCAGGGCTCTACGAGCAGTACTTC
CDR3aa: CASSRLAAGLYEQYF
abundance: NA
d_gene: TRBD2
v_gene: TRBV2
j_gene: TRBJ2-7

CDR3nt: TGTGCCAGTAGTATTCAGGACAGGGGGCTAGATGGCTACACCTTC
CDR3aa: CASSIQDRGLDGYTF
abundance: few
d_gene: TRBD1
v_gene: TRBV19
j_gene: TRBJ1-2

CDR3nt: TGTGCCAGCAGTTGGGACAGGAAAGAGACCCAGTACTTC
CDR3aa: CASSWDRKETQYF
abundance: NA
d_gene: TRBD1
v_gene: TRBV6-1
j_gene: TRBJ2-5

CDR3nt: TGTGCCAGCAGAACAGGGCAAGCTAACTATGGCTACACCTTC
CDR3aa: CASRTGQANYGYTF
abundance: NA
d_gene: NA
v_gene: TRBV6-5
j_gene: TRBJ1-2

CDR3nt: TGCGCCAGCAGCATAGGACAGATGAGCTCTGGAAACACCATATATTTT
CDR3aa: CASSIGQMSSGNTIYF
abundance: NA
d_gene: NA
v_gene: TRBV5-1
j_gene: TRBJ1-3

CDR3nt: TGCGCCAGCAGCTCCGGGACAGGGAGACGGGGCTACACCTTC
CDR3aa: CASSSGTGRRGYTF
abundance: NA
d_gene: TRBD1
v_gene: TRBV4-1
j_gene: TRBJ1-2

CDR3nt: TGTGCCAGCATTCGAGGGGGGGGTAATTCACCCCTCCACTTT
CDR3aa: CASIRGGGNSPLHF
abundance: NA
d_gene: NA
v_gene: TRBV2
j_gene: TRBJ1-6

CDR3nt: TGTGCCAGCAGCCAACGCTCCCTCGACAGTCACAATGAGCAGTTCTTC
CDR3aa: CASSQRSLDSHNEQFF
abundance: NA
d_gene: NA
v_gene: TRBV4-2
j_gene: TRBJ2-1

CDR3nt: TGTGCCAGCAGCTTAGAGGCGGATCCCCTCCACTTT
CDR3aa: CASSLEADPLHF
abundance: NA
d_gene: NA
v_gene: TRBV7-8
j_gene: TRBJ1-6

CDR3nt: TGTGCCAGCAGCCTTAGGACAGAGCACCTCACTGAAGCTTTCTTT
CDR3aa: CASSLRTEHLTEAFF
abundance: few
d_gene: NA
v_gene: TRBV7-9
j_gene: TRBJ1-1

CDR3nt: TGTGCCAGCAGCCGTACCCCCGCCTCGGGGGGGCCCCAGCATTTT
CDR3aa: CASSRTPASGGPQHF
abundance: NA
d_gene: NA
v_gene: TRBV6-5
j_gene: TRBJ1-5

CDR3nt: TGTGCCACCAACGGGGGGGGGACGAACACTGAAGCTTTCTTT
CDR3aa: CATNGGGTNTEAFF
abundance: NA
d_gene: NA
v_gene: TRBV6-1
j_gene: TRBJ1-1